This TCR beta chain emerged from a study of tumor and adjacent non-tumor tissue in lung cancer. Study-level background: There were about twelve adenocarcinoma, 2 squamous cell carcinoma and 1 small cell lung cancer cases. Around 4.5 million productive TCRbeta reads were obtained per sample on average. Study observations and caveats: In normal lung, the top 100 clones were significantly more dominant than in tumor. Significantly higher TCR diversity was found in tumor than normal lung.

TCRbeta libraries were built with three rounds of nested PCR, modified from ARM-PCR. TCRdb used MiXCR to reprocess the multiplex PCR reads, holding one entry per CDR3 protein. The sample holds 100,000 or so distinct CDR3 sequences, 75% to 85% seen once. No cell sorting was done before RNA was extracted from the tissue. This non-tumor lung sample came from over 3 cm beyond the tumor edge. Germline loops: CDR1 LNHDA, CDR2 SQIVND (reference sequence). V lost 6 bases and J 4 bases, leaving 12 bases between the germline ends. There are 13 residues in the CDR3. This clonotype was counted ten times or more. Its specificity is unknown.

Specimen: distant non-tumor lung tissue. The chain recombines TRBV19 with TRBJ1-2; D unclear. The sequence came from a man aged 55 to 69 with small cell lung cancer. In nucleotides, the CDR3 is TGTGCCAGTAGCAGAGGCAGACCCTATGGCTACACCTTC. It codes for CASSRGRPYGYTF.